This record covers a single T cell receptor (beta chain). Its antigen is currently unknown. Germline V gene data show CDR1 as PRHDT and CDR2 as FYEKMQ (reference sequence). J gave up 5 bases and V 5 bases, and 14 bases lay outside the gene matches. This CDR3 comprises 17 residues. These data belong to a study of shared clonotypes between healthy human individuals. Overall study results and limits: Non-shared clonotypes displayed generation probabilities falling below those of clonotypes present in all four donors.

Deep-level running was used for the assay. Some 30,000 T cell genomes (approximately 210 ng DNA) went into each sorted-subset replicate. In the original analysis: Quality scores were absent from the junction-only immunoSEQ sequences, so filtering differed. Measured with immunoSEQ multiplex PCR; TCRdb has only the in-frame clones, and not every one. The DNA gave D and trimming, while V, J and clone size come from that table. This table has 1,500,000 or so clones, around 97% appearing once. The TCR was taken from a young man in good health. Sample: naive CD4+ T cells sorted from blood. The subset: CD45RA+ positively selected. The rearrangement uses TRBV13 and TRBJ2-5; TRBD1 agrees at 10 bases. Written as DNA, the CDR3 is TGTGCCAGCAGCCCCCCCCGGGACAGGGGATCAAGGGAGACCCAGTACTTC. It specifies CASSPPRDRGSRETQYF.